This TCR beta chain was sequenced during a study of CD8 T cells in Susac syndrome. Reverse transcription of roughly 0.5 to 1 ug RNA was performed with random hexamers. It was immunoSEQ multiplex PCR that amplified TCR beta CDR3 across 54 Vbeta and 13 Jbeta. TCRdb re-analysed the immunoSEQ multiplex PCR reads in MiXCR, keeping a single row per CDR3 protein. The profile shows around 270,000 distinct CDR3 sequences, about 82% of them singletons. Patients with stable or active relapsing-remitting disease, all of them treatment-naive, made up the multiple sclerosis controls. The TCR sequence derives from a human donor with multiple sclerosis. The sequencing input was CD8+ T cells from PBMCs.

CDR3 protein: CAVGLGTEAFF. CDR3 sequence (DNA): TGTGCTGTGGGCCTGGGCACTGAAGCTTTCTTT. The chain uses TRBV12-3 or TRBV12-4 and TRBJ1-1, with unresolved D. This CDR3 spans 11 amino acids.